The following is a TCR beta chain sequence with its context. Its antigen is as yet unknown. Generated by immunoSEQ multiplex PCR, the TCRdb table keeps only in-frame clones and is missing some. The table includes approximately 34,000 clones, approximately 85% detected once. This sample was taken from a study of OX40 agonist ivuxolimab in advanced cancers. Study findings and constraints: At doses 0.1 to 3.0 mg/kg, CD4+ and CD8+ clones expanded.

Sample: CD4+ or CD8+ T cells sorted from blood, taken in a trial of the OX40 agonist ivuxolimab. The sequence came from an adult with an advanced solid tumor such as melanoma, head and neck, liver or kidney cancer.

CDR3 nucleotides: TGTGCCATCAGTGAGGAAGGGGATGGTAATCAGCCCCAGCATTTT. Translated: CAISEEGDGNQPQHF. This chain joins TRBV10-3 and TRBJ1-5; maybe TRBD1 (5 bases). The CDR3 contains 15 residues. V was trimmed by 2 bases and J by 4 bases, leaving 12 bases between them. Germline CDR1 reads ENHRY; CDR2 reads SYGVKD.